The entry below gives a single T cell receptor (beta chain) sequence along with its context. The sample is drawn from a study of blood T cell repertoires in COVID-19. Germline CDR1 and CDR2: SNHLY and FYNNEI. The CDR3 is made up of 14 amino acids. Trimming removed 5 bases at V and 5 bases at J, with 10 bases between. Profiling relied on immunoSEQ multiplex PCR, and the TCRdb table lists in-frame clones only, not all of them. The sample holds roughly 110,000 clones, about 80% seen once. The origin of this receptor is a woman in her fifties or sixties with acute or convalescent COVID-19. Sequencing used peripheral blood. The V gene is TRBV2, the J gene TRBJ1-6; D not certain. CDR3 DNA sequence: TGTGCCAGCAGTTTCGATAACAATAATTCACCCCTCCACTTT. It is translated as CASSFDNNNSPLHF.